A single T cell receptor (beta chain) is shown here with its context. What antigen it recognizes has not been identified. No much larger clone exists at a distance of one base, and base qualities are not known. TCR CDR3 regions were amplified from genomic DNA by multiplex PCR using the deep immunoSEQ assay. For each cell subset, the extracted genomic DNA was distributed evenly across all wells of several immunoSEQ 96-well plates, and each plate served as one replicate. For sorted subsets, roughly 190 ng of genomic DNA, equivalent to 25,000 to 30,000 T cell genomes, went into each replicate PCR. Purified libraries were measured with a Qubit 3.0 fluorometer, size-checked on a Bioanalyzer 2100, and measured again with the KAPA Library Quantification kit. Every immunoSEQ 96-well plate was sequenced on a dedicated single-read 150-cycle Illumina NextSeq 550 flow cell. The study's processing was this. The immunoSEQ output contained only junctional sequences without quality scores, so filtering could not match that applied to full-length reads. Sequences were annotated with PyIR, a Python wrapper for IgBLAST v1.9, and V/J genes and CDR3 were assigned using IMGT germline references. Reads with weak V/J assignments (E-value above 1e-6), missing CDR3, stop codons, out-of-frame junctions, or ambiguous translated residues were removed. V3J clonotypes were defined as sequences sharing the same inferred V gene, J gene, and CDR3 amino acid sequence. Percentage overlap between repertoires was computed as shared unique clonotypes divided by the size of the smaller repertoire. Three approaches were used to assess repertoire richness: RTK rarefaction, the Chao1 estimator, and Recon v2.1 estimates of unobserved clonotypes. For all TCRbeta clonotypes obtained by the gDNA method from a few donors, generation probabilities were computed with OLGA. TCRdb took this table from immuneACCESS and kept in-frame rearrangements with V and J called. Such tables lack part of the clones; where checked against another copy, unresolved V genes explain under half of the gap, and the rest is unexplained. Clonal size and the V and J genes are those of that table, whereas D and trimming came from the DNA. This sample comprises a few million clones, roughly 93% of them detected only once. The ten largest clones capture roughly 0.36% of the sample.

Healthy HIV-negative adults with no recently reported acute infections or vaccinations were included as donors. Every donor was a Caucasian adult living in Nashville, Tennessee, USA. CD4+ T cells were enriched by magnetic negative selection; naive cells were then positively selected on CD45RA, and the negative fraction formed the memory subset. After blood collection by leukapheresis, PBMCs were isolated using Ficoll-Histopaque density gradient centrifugation and then cryopreserved in the vapor phase of liquid nitrogen. Purity and quantity of every magnetically sorted T cell population were checked by analytical flow cytometry. Genomic DNA was isolated from each sorted fraction and quantified by UV absorbance on a Nanodrop 2000c. The CDR3 holds 12 amino acids from the cysteine to the phenylalanine. Kept here is only the CDR3 DNA, which spans 36 bases and is read in frame from base 1. CDR1 and CDR2, per the germline V gene, are MNHEY and SVGAGI. Trimming takes 9 bases from V and 6 bases from J, and the germline ends sit 15 bases apart.

This sample is part of a study of shared clonotypes between healthy human individuals (dated by TCRdb to 2020 to 2021). In terms of the full investigation: The cohort included three men and a couple of women between 18 and 49 years of age. To increase sequencing depth and limit assay-specific biases, different laboratories used diverse techniques to prepare libraries and sequence TCR repertoires. Per donor, leukapheresis produced somewhere between about 0.94 and 10 billion PBMCs. Per donor, three plates each were used for CD4 naive and CD4 memory, two for CD8 naive, and one for CD8 memory. Blood TCR repertoires of roughly 5 healthy adults were deeply sequenced to estimate repertoire size and the extent of clonotype sharing between individuals. Results and caveats for the whole study, not just this receptor: Because the study included a small number of donors, the genetic and exposure-history diversity represented was limited. Even with the large sequencing depth, rarefaction of the sorted-subset datasets indicated that sequencing was incomplete. Compared with non-shared clonotypes, clonotypes shared by all four sorted-subset donors had higher generation probabilities. Larger estimated clonotype richness was generally found for naive subsets than for memory subsets. When a few donors were compared, the shared fraction of clonotypes was about 5% for naive CD4, over 3% for naive CD8, more than 2% for memory CD4, and less than 0.45% for memory CD8. Pairwise subsampling indicated that sequencing depth was expected to affect the degree of clonotype sharing among donors. Sampling was limited to blood, and TCR repertoires in tissue likely differ from TCR repertoires in blood.

Sequencing used naive CD4+ T cells from PBMCs. The sample's cell subset or site label is to be understood as: CD45RA+ positively selected. The receptor was derived from a man younger than 35 in good health. Some clones in this sample may be carry-over from other donors' samples. The V and J genes are TRBV6-5 and TRBJ2-7; no D gene call is confident. The CDR3 corresponds to CASSPRVGEQYF. The bases read TGTGCCAGTTCCCCTAGGGTGGGCGAGCAGTACTTC.